This T cell receptor (beta chain) emerged from a study of cytotoxic CD8 clonotypes in ibrutinib-treated CLL. Study-level background: In all, roughly twelve patients were relapsed/refractory, roughly 15 were treatment-naive and about 17 were IGHV unmutated. Samples had a mean of roughly 250,000 productive templates and about 93,000 productive rearrangements.

Study conclusions and caveats: The public clonotypes identified were infrequent and showed contraction or stability on treatment. Clonality went up at the time of ibrutinib response, stayed stable in sustained remission, and later dropped back toward its baseline level at progression.

V dropped 7 bases and J dropped 4 bases, with 13 bases sitting between them. The CDR3 consists of 13 residues. Germline-derived CDR1 and CDR2 are SGHKS and YYEKEE (reference sequence). Using immunoSEQ multiplex PCR, the repertoire was profiled, and TCRdb retains in-frame clones only, with some absent. Here the sample spans some 120,000 clones, 84% being singletons. On this clone itself: Its antigen is as yet unknown.

The TCR sequence derives from a human donor with chronic lymphocytic leukemia. Material: PBMCs, obtained after 24 months of ibrutinib treatment. This chain joins TRBV5-5 and TRBJ2-3, with unresolved D. DNA of the CDR3: TGTGCCAGCGGGCCCGACTCCGCAGATACGCAGTATTTT. Amino acids: CASGPDSADTQYF. Complete variable domain (other parts from reference TRBV5-5 and TRBJ2-3): DAGVTQSPTHLIKTRGQQVTLRCSPISGHKSVSWYQQVLGQGPQFIFQYYEKEERGRGNFPDRFSARQFPNYSSELNVNALLLGDSALYLCASGPDSADTQYFGPGTRLTVL.